The TCR beta chain described here comes from a study of cytomegalovirus exposure and HLA in healthy donors. General observations from the study: The listing of 150 to 200 TCR beta chains classed them as cytomegalovirus-associated. Most TCR sequences were seen very rarely across donors, but some public TCRs occurred in many.

Worth noting for this clone: No antigen is known for it.

A multiplex PCR was run with 60 Vbeta primers and 13 Jbeta primers. Clones were sequenced by immunoSEQ multiplex PCR, and TCRdb holds only the in-frame ones, with some missing. The repertoire holds 40,000 to 55,000 clones, with around 70% as singletons. The length of the CDR3 is 13 residues. V lost 6 bases to trimming and J lost 6 bases, with 13 bases between them. Germline V CDR1 and CDR2: LNHDA, SQIVND (reference sequence). Sequencing used PBMCs. The J gene is TRBJ2-3, the V gene TRBV19, with D possibly TRBD2 on 5 matching bases. The sequence was obtained from a woman aged 45-65 years in good health and CMV-seronegative. The CDR3 region is CASRSEGMDTQYF. CDR3 coding DNA: TGTGCCAGTAGGAGTGAGGGTATGGATACGCAGTATTTT.